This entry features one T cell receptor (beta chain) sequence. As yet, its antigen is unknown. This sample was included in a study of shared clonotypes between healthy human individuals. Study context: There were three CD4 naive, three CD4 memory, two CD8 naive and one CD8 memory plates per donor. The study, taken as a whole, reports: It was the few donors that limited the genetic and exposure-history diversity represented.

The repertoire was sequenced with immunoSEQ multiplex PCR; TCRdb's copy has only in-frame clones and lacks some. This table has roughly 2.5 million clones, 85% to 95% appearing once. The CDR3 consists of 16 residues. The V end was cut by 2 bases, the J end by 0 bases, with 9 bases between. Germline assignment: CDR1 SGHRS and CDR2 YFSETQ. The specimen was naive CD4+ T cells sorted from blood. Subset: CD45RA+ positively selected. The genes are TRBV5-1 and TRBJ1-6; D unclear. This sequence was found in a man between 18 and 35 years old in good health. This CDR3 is CASSLSGSSYNSPLHF. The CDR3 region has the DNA TGCGCCAGCAGCTTATCCGGGAGCTCCTATAATTCACCCCTCCACTTT.